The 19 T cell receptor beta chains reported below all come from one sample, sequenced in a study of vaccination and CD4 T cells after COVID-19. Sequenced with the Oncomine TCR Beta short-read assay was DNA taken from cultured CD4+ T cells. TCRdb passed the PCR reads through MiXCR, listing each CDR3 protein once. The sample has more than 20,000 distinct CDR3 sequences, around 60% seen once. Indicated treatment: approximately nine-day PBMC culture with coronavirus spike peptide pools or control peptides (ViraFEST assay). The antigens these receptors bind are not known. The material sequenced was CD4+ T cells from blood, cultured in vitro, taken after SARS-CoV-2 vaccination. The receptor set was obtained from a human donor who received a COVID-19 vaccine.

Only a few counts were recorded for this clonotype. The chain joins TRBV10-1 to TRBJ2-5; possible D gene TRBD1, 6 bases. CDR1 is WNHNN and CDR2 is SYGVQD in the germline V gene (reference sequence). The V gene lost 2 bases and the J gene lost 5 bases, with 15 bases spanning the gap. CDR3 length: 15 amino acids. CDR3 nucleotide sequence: TGCGCCAGCAGTGAGGGGGCAGGGGAGCGGGAGACCCAGTACTTC. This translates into CASSEGAGERETQYF.

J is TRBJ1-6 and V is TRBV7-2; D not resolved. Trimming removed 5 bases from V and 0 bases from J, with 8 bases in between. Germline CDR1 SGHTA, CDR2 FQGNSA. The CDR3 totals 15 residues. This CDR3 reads CASSLGSSYNSPLHF. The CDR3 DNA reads TGTGCCAGCAGCCTGGGAAGCTCCTATAATTCACCCCTCCACTTT.

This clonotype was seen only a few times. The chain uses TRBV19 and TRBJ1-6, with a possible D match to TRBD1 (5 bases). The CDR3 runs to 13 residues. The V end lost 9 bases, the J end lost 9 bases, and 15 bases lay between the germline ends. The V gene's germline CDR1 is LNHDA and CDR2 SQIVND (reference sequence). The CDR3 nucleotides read TGTGCCAGCCGGGCACAGGCTGTTTCACCCCTCCACTTT. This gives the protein CASRAQAVSPLHF.

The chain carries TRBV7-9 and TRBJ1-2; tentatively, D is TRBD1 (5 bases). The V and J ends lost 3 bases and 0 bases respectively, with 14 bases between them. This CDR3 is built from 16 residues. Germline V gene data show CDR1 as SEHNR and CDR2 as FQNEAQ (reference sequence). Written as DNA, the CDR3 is TGTGCCAGCAGCTTCCCCCAATCAGGGACTAACTATGGCTACACCTTC. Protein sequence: CASSFPQSGTNYGYTF.

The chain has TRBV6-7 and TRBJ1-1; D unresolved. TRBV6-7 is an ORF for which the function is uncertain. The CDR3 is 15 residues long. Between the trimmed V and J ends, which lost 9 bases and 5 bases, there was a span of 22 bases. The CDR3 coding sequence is TGTGCCAGAAGAGGCAAAGAGGTCTTGGGGACTGAAGCTTTCTTT. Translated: CARRGKEVLGTEAFF.

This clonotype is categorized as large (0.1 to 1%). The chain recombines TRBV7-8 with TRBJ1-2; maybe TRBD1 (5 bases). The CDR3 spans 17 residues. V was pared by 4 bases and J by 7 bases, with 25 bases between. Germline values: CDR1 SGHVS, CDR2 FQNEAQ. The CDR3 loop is CASSSRAGEGVVRGYTF. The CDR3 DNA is TGTGCCAGCAGCTCCCGAGCCGGAGAAGGGGTAGTTCGTGGCTACACCTTC. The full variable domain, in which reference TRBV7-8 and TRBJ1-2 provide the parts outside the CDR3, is GAGVSQSPRYKVAKRGQDVALRCDPISGHVSLFWYQQALGQGPEFLTYFQNEAQLDKSGLPSDRFFAERPEGSVSTLKIQRTQQEDSAVYLCASSSRAGEGVVRGYTFGSGTRLTVV.

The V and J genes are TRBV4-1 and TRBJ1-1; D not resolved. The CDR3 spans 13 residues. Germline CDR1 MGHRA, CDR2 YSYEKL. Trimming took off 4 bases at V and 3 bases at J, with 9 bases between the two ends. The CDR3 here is CASSLDTHTEAFF. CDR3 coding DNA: TGCGCCAGCAGCCTTGACACACACACTGAAGCTTTCTTT.

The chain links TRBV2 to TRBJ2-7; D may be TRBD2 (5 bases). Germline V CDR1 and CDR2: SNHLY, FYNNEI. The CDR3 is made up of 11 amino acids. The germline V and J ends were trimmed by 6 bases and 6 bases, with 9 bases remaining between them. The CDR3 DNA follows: TGTGCCAGCAGAGGCCGGGGCGAGCAGTACTTC. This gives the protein CASRGRGEQYF. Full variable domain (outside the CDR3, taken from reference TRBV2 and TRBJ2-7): EPEVTQTPSHQVTQMGQEVILRCVPISNHLYFYWYRQILGQKVEFLVSFYNNEISEKSEIFDDQFSVERPDGSNFTLKIRSTKLEDSAMYFCASRGRGEQYFGPGTRLTVT.

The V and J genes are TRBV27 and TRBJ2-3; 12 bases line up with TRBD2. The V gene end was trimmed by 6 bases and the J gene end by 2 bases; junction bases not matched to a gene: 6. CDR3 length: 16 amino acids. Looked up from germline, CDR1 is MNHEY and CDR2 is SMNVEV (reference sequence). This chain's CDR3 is CASSRRTSGDTDTQYF. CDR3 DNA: TGTGCCAGCAGCCGACGGACTAGCGGGGACACAGATACGCAGTATTTT.

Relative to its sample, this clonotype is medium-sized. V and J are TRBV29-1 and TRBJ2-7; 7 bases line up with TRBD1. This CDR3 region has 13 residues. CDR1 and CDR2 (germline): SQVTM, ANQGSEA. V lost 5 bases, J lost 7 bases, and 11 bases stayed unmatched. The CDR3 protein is CSVSQGRDMEQYF. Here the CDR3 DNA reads TGCAGCGTTTCACAGGGGCGAGATATGGAGCAGTACTTC.

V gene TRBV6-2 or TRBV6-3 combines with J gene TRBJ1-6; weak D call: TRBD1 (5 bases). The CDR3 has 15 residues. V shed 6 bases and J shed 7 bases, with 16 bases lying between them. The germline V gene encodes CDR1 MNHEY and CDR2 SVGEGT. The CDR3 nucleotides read TGTGCCAGCAGGAGCGACAGTAGACCAAATTCACCCCTCCACTTT. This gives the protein CASRSDSRPNSPLHF.

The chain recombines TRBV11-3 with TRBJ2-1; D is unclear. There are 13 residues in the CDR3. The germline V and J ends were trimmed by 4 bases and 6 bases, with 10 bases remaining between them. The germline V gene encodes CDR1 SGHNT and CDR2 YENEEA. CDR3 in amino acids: CASSSPRSNEQFF. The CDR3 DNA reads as TGTGCCAGCAGCTCCCCACGGAGCAATGAGCAGTTCTTC.

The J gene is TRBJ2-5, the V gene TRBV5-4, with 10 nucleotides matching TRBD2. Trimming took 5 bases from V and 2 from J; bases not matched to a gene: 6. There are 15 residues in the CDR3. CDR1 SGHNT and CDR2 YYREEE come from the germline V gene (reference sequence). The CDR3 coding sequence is TGTGCCAGCAGTAGGACTAGCGGCCCACAAGAGACCCAGTACTTC. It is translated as CASSRTSGPQETQYF.

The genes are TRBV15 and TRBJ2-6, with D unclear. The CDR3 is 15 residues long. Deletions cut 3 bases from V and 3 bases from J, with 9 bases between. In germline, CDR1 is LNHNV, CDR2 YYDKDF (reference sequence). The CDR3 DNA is TGTGCCACCAGCAGGCCCTCCGGTGGGGCCAACGTCCTGACTTTC. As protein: CATSRPSGGANVLTF.

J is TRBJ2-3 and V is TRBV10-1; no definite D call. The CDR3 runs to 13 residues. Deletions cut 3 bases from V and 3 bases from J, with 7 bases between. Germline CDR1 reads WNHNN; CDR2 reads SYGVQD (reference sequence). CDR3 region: CASSESGTDTQYF. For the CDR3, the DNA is TGCGCCAGCAGTGAATCCGGGACAGATACGCAGTATTTT.

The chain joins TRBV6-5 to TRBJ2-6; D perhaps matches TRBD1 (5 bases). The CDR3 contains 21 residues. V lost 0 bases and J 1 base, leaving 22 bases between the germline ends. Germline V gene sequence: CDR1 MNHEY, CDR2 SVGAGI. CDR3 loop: CASSYSIWGRAQSSGANVLTF. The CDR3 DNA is TGTGCCAGCAGTTACTCGATCTGGGGCAGGGCCCAGTCGTCTGGGGCCAACGTCCTGACTTTC.

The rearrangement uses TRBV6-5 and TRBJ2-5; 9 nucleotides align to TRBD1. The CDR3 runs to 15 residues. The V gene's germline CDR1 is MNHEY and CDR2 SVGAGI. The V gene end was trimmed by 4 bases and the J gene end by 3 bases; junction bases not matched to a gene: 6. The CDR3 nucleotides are TGTGCCAGCAGTTCCCCGGGACAGGGTAAAGAGACCCAGTACTTC. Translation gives CASSSPGQGKETQYF.

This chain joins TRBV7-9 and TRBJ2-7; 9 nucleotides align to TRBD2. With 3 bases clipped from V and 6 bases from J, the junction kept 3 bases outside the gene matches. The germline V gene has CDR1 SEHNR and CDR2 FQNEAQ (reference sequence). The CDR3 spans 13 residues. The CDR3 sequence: CASSFSGGSEQYF. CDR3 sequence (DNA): TGTGCCAGCAGCTTTAGCGGGGGATCCGAGCAGTACTTC. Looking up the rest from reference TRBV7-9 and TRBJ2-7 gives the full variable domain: DTGVSQNPRHKITKRGQNVTFRCDPISEHNRLYWYRQTLGQGPEFLTYFQNEAQLEKSRLLSDRFSAERPKGSFSTLEIQRTEQGDSAMYLCASSFSGGSEQYFGPGTRLTVT.

The CDR3 sequence is CASSRNREVNYGYTF. CDR3 sequence (DNA): TGTGCCAGCAGCAGAAACAGGGAAGTTAACTATGGCTACACCTTC. The V and J genes are TRBV11-2 and TRBJ1-2; possible D gene TRBD1, 6 bases. The V end lost 5 bases, the J end lost 1 base, and 14 bases lay between the germline ends. The CDR3 has 15 residues. CDR1 and CDR2 from the germline V gene are SGHAT and FQNNGV.